This T cell receptor (beta chain) is from a study of blood T cell repertoires in COVID-19. Original processing methods: Researchers report that nucleated cell counts were estimated from reference gene primer amplification. Method: immunoSEQ multiplex PCR; TCRdb's copy keeps in-frame clones and lacks some. That table gives V, J and clone size, and the DNA gave D and trimming. Of under 200,000 clones listed, approximately 87% were seen once; the top ten hold roughly 11%. The sequencing input was peripheral blood. The source is a woman in her sixties with COVID-19, enrolled during active disease.

In nucleotides, the CDR3 is TGTGCCATCAGTCCCTCCGGGACAGGGGGCGGTAGGCCCCTCCACTTT. Translated: CAISPSGTGGGRPLHF. The V call is TRBV10-3, the J call TRBJ1-6; 12 nucleotides agree with TRBD1. This CDR3 spans 16 amino acids. V lost 5 bases and J lost 13; bases outside the gene matches: 12. The germline CDR1 and CDR2 sequences are ENHRY and SYGVKD.